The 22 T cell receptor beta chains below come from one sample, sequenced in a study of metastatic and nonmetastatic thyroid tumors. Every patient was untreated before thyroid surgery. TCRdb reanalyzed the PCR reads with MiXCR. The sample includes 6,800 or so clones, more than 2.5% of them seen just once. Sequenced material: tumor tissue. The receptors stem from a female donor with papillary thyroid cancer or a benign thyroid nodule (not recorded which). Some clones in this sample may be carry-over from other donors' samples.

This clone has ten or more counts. The CDR3: CASGKSGTSPNEQFF. The DNA for the CDR3 is TGTGCCAGCGGAAAGAGCGGGACTAGCCCTAATGAGCAGTTCTTC. The chain is built from TRBV5-8 and TRBJ2-1; 9 nucleotides align to TRBD2. The germline V gene encodes CDR1 SGHTS and CDR2 YDEGEE. The CDR3 extends over 15 amino acids. The V gene end was trimmed by 7 bases and the J gene end by 7 bases; junction bases not matched to a gene: 12.

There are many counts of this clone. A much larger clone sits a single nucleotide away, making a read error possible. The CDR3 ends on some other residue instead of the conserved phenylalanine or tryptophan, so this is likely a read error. The CDR3 loop is CASSLASGAYNEQFV. As DNA, the CDR3 is TGTGCCAGCAGCTTGGCTAGCGGGGCCTACAATGAGCAGTTCGTC. V and J are TRBV11-2 and TRBJ2-1; 9 bases fit TRBD2. J lost 2 bases, V lost 3 bases, and 2 bases had no gene match. CDR1 and CDR2 (germline): SGHAT, FQNNGV. CDR3 length equals 15 residues.

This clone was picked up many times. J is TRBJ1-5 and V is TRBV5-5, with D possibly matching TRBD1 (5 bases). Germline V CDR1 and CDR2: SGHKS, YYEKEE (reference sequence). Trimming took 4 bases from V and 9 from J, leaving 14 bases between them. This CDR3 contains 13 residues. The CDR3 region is CASSRTGFGPQHF. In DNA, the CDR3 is TGTGCCAGCAGCCGTACAGGTTTCGGGCCCCAGCATTTT.

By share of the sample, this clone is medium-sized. CDR3 nucleotides: TGTGCCAGCAGTCTCGCCTCTGAGTCCCCCTACGAGCAGTACTTC. Its protein product is CASSLASESPYEQYF. The chain links TRBV12-3 or TRBV12-4 to TRBJ2-7; no clear D gene. The CDR3 has 15 residues. The V and J ends lost 5 bases and 2 bases respectively, with 16 bases between them.

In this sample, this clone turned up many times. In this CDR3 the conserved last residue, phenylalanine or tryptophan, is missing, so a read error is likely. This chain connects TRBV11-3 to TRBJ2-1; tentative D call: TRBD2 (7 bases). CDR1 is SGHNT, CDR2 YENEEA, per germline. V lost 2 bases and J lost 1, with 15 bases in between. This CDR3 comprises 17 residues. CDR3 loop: CASSLRGRAASYNEQFV. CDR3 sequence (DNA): TGTGCCAGCAGCTTAAGGGGGAGGGCCGCATCCTACAATGAGCAGTTCGTC.

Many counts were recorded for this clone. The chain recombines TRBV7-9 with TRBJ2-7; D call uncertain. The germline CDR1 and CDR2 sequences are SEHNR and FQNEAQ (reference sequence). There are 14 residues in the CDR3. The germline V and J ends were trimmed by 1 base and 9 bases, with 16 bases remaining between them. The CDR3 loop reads CASSLEAITAVQYF. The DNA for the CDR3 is TGTGCCAGCAGCTTAGAGGCGATTACGGCAGTGCAGTACTTC. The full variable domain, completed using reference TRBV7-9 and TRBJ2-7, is DTGVSQNPRHKITKRGQNVTFRCDPISEHNRLYWYRQTLGQGPEFLTYFQNEAQLEKSRLLSDRFSAERPKGSFSTLEIQRTEQGDSAMYLCASSLEAITAVQYFGPGTRLTVT.

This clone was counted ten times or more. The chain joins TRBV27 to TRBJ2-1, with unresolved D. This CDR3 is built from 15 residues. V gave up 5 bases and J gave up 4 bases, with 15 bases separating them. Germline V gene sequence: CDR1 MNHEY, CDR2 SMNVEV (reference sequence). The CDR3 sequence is CASSLRSLGYNEQFF. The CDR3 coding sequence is TGTGCCAGCAGTCTTAGGTCTCTGGGGTACAATGAGCAGTTCTTC.

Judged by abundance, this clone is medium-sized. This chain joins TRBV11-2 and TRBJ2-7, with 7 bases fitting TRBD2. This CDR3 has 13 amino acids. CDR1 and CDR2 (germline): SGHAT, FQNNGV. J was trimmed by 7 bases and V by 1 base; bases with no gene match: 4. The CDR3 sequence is CASSLVLAREQYF. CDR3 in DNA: TGTGCCAGCAGCTTAGTACTAGCGCGGGAGCAGTACTTC. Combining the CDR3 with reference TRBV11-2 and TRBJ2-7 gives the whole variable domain EAGVAQSPRYKIIEKRQSVAFWCNPISGHATLYWYQQILGQGPKLLIQFQNNGVVDDSQLPKDRFSAERLKGVDSTLKIQPAKLEDSAVYLCASSLVLAREQYFGPGTRLTVT.

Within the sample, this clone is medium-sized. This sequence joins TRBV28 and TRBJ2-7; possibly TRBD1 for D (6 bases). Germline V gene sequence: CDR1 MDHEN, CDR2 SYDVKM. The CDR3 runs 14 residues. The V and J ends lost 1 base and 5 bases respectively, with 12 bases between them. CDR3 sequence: CASSLSGGGHEQYF. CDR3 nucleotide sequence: TGTGCCAGCAGTTTATCGGGTGGGGGCCACGAGCAGTACTTC.

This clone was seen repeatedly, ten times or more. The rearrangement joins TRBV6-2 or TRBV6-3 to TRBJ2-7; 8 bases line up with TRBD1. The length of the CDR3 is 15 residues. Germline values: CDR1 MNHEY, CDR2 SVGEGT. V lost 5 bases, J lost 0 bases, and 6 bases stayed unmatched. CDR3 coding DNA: TGTGCCAGCAGTCAAGGACAGGGCAGCTCCTACGAGCAGTACTTC. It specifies CASSQGQGSSYEQYF.

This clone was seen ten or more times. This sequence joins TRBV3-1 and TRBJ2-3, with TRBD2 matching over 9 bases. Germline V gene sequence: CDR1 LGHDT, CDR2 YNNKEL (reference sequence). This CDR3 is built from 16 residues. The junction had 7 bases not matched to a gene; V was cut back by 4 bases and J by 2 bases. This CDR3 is CASSLGTSWSTDTQYF. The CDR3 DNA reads TGTGCCAGCAGCCTCGGGACTAGCTGGTCCACAGATACGCAGTATTTT.

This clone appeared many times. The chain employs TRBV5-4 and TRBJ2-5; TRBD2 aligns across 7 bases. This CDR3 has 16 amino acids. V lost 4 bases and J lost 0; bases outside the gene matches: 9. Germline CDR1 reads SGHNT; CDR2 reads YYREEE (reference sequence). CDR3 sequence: CASSEGALADQETQYF. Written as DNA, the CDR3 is TGTGCCAGCAGCGAAGGGGCCCTAGCGGACCAAGAGACCCAGTACTTC.

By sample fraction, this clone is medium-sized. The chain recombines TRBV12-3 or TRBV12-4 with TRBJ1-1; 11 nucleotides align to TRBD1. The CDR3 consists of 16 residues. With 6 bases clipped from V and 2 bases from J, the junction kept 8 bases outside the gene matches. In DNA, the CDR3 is TGTGCCAGCAGGAATACCGGGACAGGGGGAAACACTGAAGCTTTCTTT. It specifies CASRNTGTGGNTEAFF.

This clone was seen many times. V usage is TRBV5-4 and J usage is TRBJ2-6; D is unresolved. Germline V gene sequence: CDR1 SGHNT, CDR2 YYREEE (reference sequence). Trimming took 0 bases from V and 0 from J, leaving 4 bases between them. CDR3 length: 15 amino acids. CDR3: CASSLGSSGANVLTF. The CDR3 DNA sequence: TGTGCCAGCAGCTTGGGGTCCTCTGGGGCCAACGTCCTGACTTTC.

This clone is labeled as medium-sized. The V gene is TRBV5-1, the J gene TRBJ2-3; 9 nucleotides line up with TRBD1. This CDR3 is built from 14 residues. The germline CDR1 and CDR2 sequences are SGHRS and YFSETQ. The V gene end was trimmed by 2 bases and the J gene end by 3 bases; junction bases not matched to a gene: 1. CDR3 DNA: TGCGCCAGCAGCTTCGGACAGGGGACAGATACGCAGTATTTT. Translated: CASSFGQGTDTQYF.

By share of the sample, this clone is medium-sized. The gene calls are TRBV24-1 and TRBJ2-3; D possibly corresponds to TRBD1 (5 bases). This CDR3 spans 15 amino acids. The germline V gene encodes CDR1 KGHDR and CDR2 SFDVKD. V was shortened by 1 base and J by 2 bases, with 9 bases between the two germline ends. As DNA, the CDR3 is TGTGCCACCAGTGATTTCAAGGGGAACACAGATACGCAGTATTTT. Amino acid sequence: CATSDFKGNTDTQYF.

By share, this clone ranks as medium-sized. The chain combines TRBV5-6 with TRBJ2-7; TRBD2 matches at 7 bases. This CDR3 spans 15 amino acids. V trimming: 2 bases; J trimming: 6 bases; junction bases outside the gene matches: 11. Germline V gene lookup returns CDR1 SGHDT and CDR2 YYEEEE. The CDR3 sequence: CASSLYGSREVEQYF. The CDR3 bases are TGTGCCAGCAGCTTATACGGGTCTCGGGAGGTCGAGCAGTACTTC.

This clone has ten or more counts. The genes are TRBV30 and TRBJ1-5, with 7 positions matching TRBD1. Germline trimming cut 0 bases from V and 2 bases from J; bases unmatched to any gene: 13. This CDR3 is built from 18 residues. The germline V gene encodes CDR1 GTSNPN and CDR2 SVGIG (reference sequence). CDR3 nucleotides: TGTGCCTGGAGTGTCCGGGACAGACCTTTGAGAGGCAATCAGCCCCAGCATTTT. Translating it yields CAWSVRDRPLRGNQPQHF.

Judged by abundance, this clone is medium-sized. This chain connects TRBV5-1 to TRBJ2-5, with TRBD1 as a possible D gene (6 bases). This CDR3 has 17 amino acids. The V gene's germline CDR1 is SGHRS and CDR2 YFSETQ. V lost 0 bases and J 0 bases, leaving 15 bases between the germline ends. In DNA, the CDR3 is TGCGCCAGCAGCTTGGCCATTGGGGGCCAGTACCAAGAGACCCAGTACTTC. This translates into CASSLAIGGQYQETQYF. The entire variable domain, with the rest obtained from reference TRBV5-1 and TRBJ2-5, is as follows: KAGVTQTPRYLIKTRGQQVTLSCSPISGHRSVSWYQQTPGQGLQFLFEYFSETQRNKGNFPGRFSGRQFSNSRSEMNVSTLELGDSALYLCASSLAIGGQYQETQYFGPGTRLLVL.

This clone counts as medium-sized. The CDR3 nucleotides are TGTGCCACCAGCAGAGATATGCGTGACGAGCAGTACTTC. Encoded protein: CATSRDMRDEQYF. The chain has TRBV15 and TRBJ2-7; D remains unclear. Germline V gene sequence: CDR1 LNHNV, CDR2 YYDKDF (reference sequence). V was shortened by 0 bases and J by 5 bases, with 8 bases between the two germline ends. The CDR3 has 13 residues.

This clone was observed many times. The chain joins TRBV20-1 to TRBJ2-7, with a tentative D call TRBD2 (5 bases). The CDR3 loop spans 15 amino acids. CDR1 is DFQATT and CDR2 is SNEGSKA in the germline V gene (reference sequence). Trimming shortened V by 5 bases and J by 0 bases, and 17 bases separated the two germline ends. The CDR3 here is CSADPRGQHSYEQYF. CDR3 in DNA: TGCAGTGCTGACCCACGAGGGCAGCACTCCTACGAGCAGTACTTC.

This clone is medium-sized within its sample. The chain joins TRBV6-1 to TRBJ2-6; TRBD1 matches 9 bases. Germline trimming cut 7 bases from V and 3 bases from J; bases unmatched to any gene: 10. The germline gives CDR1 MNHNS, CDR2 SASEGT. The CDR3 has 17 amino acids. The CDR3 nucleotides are TGTGCCAGCACCATTACAGGGGGCGCGGGTGGGGCCAACGTCCTGACTTTC. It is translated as CASTITGGAGGANVLTF.